Listed below are T cell receptor beta chains from one sample, sequenced in a study of T cell responses to AZD1222 COVID-19 vaccine. Generated by immunoSEQ multiplex PCR, the TCRdb table keeps only in-frame clones and is missing some. In the table there are about 45,000 clones, around 90% of which are singletons. The material was peripheral blood, obtained 28 days after the second AZD1222 dose. The source of these receptors is an adult who received the AZD1222 COVID-19 vaccine. Both conserved end residues are part of each CDR3. The order of the fields is clone size, J gene, V gene, CDR3 length, D gene, CDR3 protein, CDR3 DNA. The D gene is left open where the match is weak. Size is omitted from some rows. Given values are once, few, many or a class for expanded clones.

- | TRBJ1-1 | TRBV5-1 | 14 | - | CASSLDQLNTEAFF | TGCGCCAGCAGCTTGGACCAGCTGAACACTGAAGCTTTCTTT
once | TRBJ1-5 | TRBV19 | 16 | TRBD1 | CASSIGPAGGGQPQHF | TGTGCCAGTAGTATAGGCCCCGCAGGGGGGGGTCAGCCCCAGCATTTT
- | TRBJ2-1 | TRBV10-3 | 16 | - | CAISERGGRSYNEQFF | TGTGCCATCAGTGAAAGGGGAGGTAGGTCCTACAATGAGCAGTTCTTC
- | TRBJ2-7 | TRBV4-1 | 15 | - | CASSQDDGPDYEQYF | TGCGCCAGCAGCCAAGATGACGGGCCAGACTACGAGCAGTACTTC
- | TRBJ2-7 | TRBV19 | 11 | - | CASSMSGEQYF | TGTGCCAGTAGTATGTCGGGCGAGCAGTACTTC
- | TRBJ1-5 | TRBV4-3 | 14 | - | CASSQEWDGQPQHF | TGCGCCAGCAGCCAAGAGTGGGATGGTCAGCCCCAGCATTTT
once | TRBJ2-7 | TRBV7-2 | 13 | TRBD2 | CASSYPSGFEQYF | TGTGCCAGCAGCTATCCTAGCGGATTCGAGCAGTACTTC
- | TRBJ2-3 | TRBV6-2/TRBV6-3 | 12 | - | CASSRRDSWEYF | TGTGCCAGCAGCCGACGGGACTCCTGGGAGTATTTT
- | TRBJ2-1 | TRBV7-2 | 15 | TRBD2 | CASSLRTSGSGEQFF | TGTGCCAGCAGCCTAAGGACTAGCGGGAGTGGTGAGCAGTTCTTC
- | TRBJ1-1 | TRBV12-3/TRBV12-4 | 12 | - | CASSLSNTEAFF | TGTGCCAGCAGCCTCAGCAACACTGAAGCTTTCTTT
- | TRBJ1-4 | TRBV6-5 | 14 | TRBD1 | CASSKTGGDEKLFF | TGTGCCAGCAGCAAGACAGGGGGTGATGAAAAACTGTTTTTT
- | TRBJ1-3 | TRBV18 | 14 | TRBD1 | CASSPGTATNTIYF | TGTGCCAGCTCACCTGGGACAGCTACAAACACCATATATTTT
- | TRBJ1-6 | TRBV4-1 | 15 | TRBD1 | CASSHPGQGNSPLHF | TGCGCCAGCAGCCACCCAGGACAGGGCAATTCACCCCTCCACTTT
- | TRBJ2-3 | TRBV11-2 | 14 | - | CASSLAKFTDTQYF | TGTGCCAGCAGCTTAGCAAAGTTCACAGATACGCAGTATTTT
- | TRBJ2-5 | TRBV28 | 17 | - | CASSYPSRGGSVETQYF | TGTGCCAGCAGTTACCCCTCCCGAGGGGGATCGGTAGAGACCCAGTACTTC
- | TRBJ1-4 | TRBV25-1 | 14 | TRBD1 | CASSKQGKGEKLFF | TGTGCCAGCAGTAAACAGGGGAAGGGTGAAAAACTGTTTTTT
- | TRBJ1-3 | TRBV15 | 16 | - | CATSRVPLFLGNTIYF | TGTGCCACCAGCAGAGTACCCCTCTTCTTGGGAAACACCATATATTTT
- | TRBJ1-5 | TRBV3-1/TRBV3-2 | 16 | TRBD1 | CASSQQGQGGNQPQHF | TGTGCCAGCAGCCAACAGGGACAGGGGGGTAATCAGCCCCAGCATTTT
- | TRBJ2-7 | TRBV3-1/TRBV3-2 | 12 | - | CASSPGGDEQYF | TGTGCCAGCTCCCCAGGGGGGGACGAGCAGTACTTC
- | TRBJ2-1 | TRBV27 | 15 | TRBD2 | CASSLLAGGLHEQFF | TGTGCCAGCAGTTTATTGGCGGGAGGGCTTCATGAGCAGTTCTTC
- | TRBJ1-1 | TRBV27 | 19 | TRBD1 | CASSLYRWDGQGRGTEAFF | TGTGCCAGCAGTTTATATAGATGGGATGGACAGGGAAGAGGCACTGAAGCTTTCTTT
- | TRBJ1-1 | TRBV11-2 | 13 | TRBD1 | CASSEAGGTEAFF | TGTGCCAGCAGCGAGGCAGGGGGCACTGAAGCTTTCTTT
- | TRBJ2-7 | TRBV19 | 15 | TRBD2 | CASSIPGTSVTEQYF | TGTGCCAGTAGTATACCCGGGACTAGCGTCACCGAGCAGTACTTC
- | TRBJ2-7 | TRBV2 | 13 | - | CASSKEGAHEQYF | TGTGCCAGCTCTAAGGAGGGGGCCCACGAGCAGTACTTC
few | TRBJ2-3 | TRBV4-1 | 16 | TRBD2 | CASSGLVGGGTDTQYF | TGCGCCAGCAGCGGACTAGTGGGCGGGGGTACAGATACGCAGTATTTT
- | TRBJ1-2 | TRBV7-9 | 11 | - | CASSLERTHTF | TGTGCCAGCAGCTTAGAACGCACCCACACCTTC
- | TRBJ1-1 | TRBV28 | 15 | - | CASTPWSGENTEAFF | TGTGCCAGCACCCCATGGAGTGGGGAGAACACTGAAGCTTTCTTT